Below are 5 T cell receptor beta chains sequenced from a single sample in a study of OX40 agonist ivuxolimab in advanced cancers. Data came from immunoSEQ multiplex PCR; TCRdb stores just in-frame clones and leaves some out. The sample has over 65,000 clones, roughly 87% seen once; the top ten hold less than 2%. The material was CD4+ or CD8+ T cells sorted from blood, obtained in a trial of the OX40 agonist ivuxolimab. The receptors were sampled from an adult with an advanced solid tumor such as melanoma, head and neck, liver or kidney cancer.

This chain uses TRBV11-3 with TRBJ2-7, with TRBD1 as a possible D gene (6 bases). Looked up from germline, CDR1 is SGHNT and CDR2 is YENEEA. CDR3 size: 16 residues. V lost 4 bases to trimming and J lost 5 bases, with 21 bases between them. The CDR3 reads CASSSLAQTGRDEQYF. CDR3 bases: TGTGCCAGCAGCTCTCTGGCCCAAACAGGGCGGGACGAGCAGTACTTC.

The J gene is TRBJ1-2, the V gene TRBV7-8, with D uncertain. The germline gives CDR1 SGHVS, CDR2 FQNEAQ. The CDR3 contains 13 residues. V lost 1 base and J lost 8, with 11 bases in between. CDR3 in amino acids: CASSLVAGYGYTF. Written as DNA, the CDR3 is TGTGCCAGCAGCTTAGTGGCTGGTTACGGCTACACCTTC. The entire variable domain, with the rest obtained from reference TRBV7-8 and TRBJ1-2, is as follows: GAGVSQSPRYKVAKRGQDVALRCDPISGHVSLFWYQQALGQGPEFLTYFQNEAQLDKSGLPSDRFFAERPEGSVSTLKIQRTQQEDSAVYLCASSLVAGYGYTFGSGTRLTVV.

The CDR3 region is CASSFGGGTGNTIYF. CDR3 nucleotides: TGTGCCAGCAGCTTCGGGGGTGGTACTGGAAACACCATATATTTT. The V call is TRBV5-4, the J call TRBJ1-3; a weak D match, TRBD1 (5 bases). Trimming stripped 2 bases from V and 2 bases from J, with 11 bases between. This CDR3 is 15 amino acids long. Germline V gene sequence: CDR1 SGHNT, CDR2 YYREEE (reference sequence).

This chain connects TRBV6-5 to TRBJ2-3; D unclear. The germline V gene encodes CDR1 MNHEY and CDR2 SVGAGI. V was trimmed by 7 bases and J by 4 bases, leaving 6 bases between them. This CDR3 is 11 amino acids long. The CDR3 DNA reads TGTGCCAGCATTGGGTCAGATACGCAGTATTTT. This sequence encodes CASIGSDTQYF.

The chain carries TRBV7-2 and TRBJ2-7, with TRBD2 identical over 9 bases. V shed 2 bases and J 4 bases; nucleotides not matched to a gene: 6. This CDR3 is built from 15 residues. Per germline, CDR1 SGHTA and CDR2 FQGNSA. Here the CDR3 reads CASSLKASGTYEQYF. As DNA, the CDR3 is TGTGCCAGCAGCTTAAAGGCTAGCGGGACTTACGAGCAGTACTTC.